The TCR beta chain under discussion was sequenced for a study of CD8 T cells in Susac syndrome. The CDR3 is 14 amino acids. The germline V gene has CDR1 MNHEY and CDR2 SVGAGI. The V segment lost 6 bases and the J segment 6 bases; nucleotides outside the gene matches: 4. Whole-study findings and limits: The authors acknowledged that the study's TCR sequencing and HLA analysis involved relatively few individuals.

Random hexamers primed reverse transcription of roughly 0.45 to 1 ug RNA. Via MiXCR, TCRdb re-called the immunoSEQ multiplex PCR reads, giving one row per CDR3 protein. In the table there are a few hundred thousand distinct CDR3 sequences, approximately 91% of which are singletons. Turning to this clonotype: Its specificity is not known.

The chain carries TRBV6-5 and TRBJ1-5; 11 nucleotides align to TRBD1. The sample taken for sequencing was CD8+ T cells from PBMCs. This TCR came from a human donor with multiple sclerosis. The CDR3 coding sequence is TGTGCCAGCAGACCCGGACAGGGGGCTCAGCCCCAGCATTTT. Its translation is CASRPGQGAQPQHF.